This T cell receptor beta chain was profiled in a study of beta chain features in type 1 diabetes. Study in general: Healthy donors and patients had similar age, gender and cell yields. The study, taken as a whole, reports: The VDJ junctions of type 1 diabetes patients carried fewer insertions and more deletions. Patients' naive, central memory and regulatory TCRB repertoires appeared more alike than those of healthy donors. For Type 1 diabetes patients, all four CD4+ subsets carried TCRB CDR3s that were moderately but significantly shorter.

The entirety of the isolated RNA underwent reverse transcription, so expressed TCRB transcripts were sequenced. The data were produced by immunoSEQ multiplex PCR, yet TCRdb's version contains in-frame clones alone and is incomplete. The table lists roughly 250,000 clones, about 70% of them singletons. This CDR3 contains 14 residues. The germline V gene has CDR1 SGHTA and CDR2 FQGNSA. With V trimmed by 5 bases and J by 4 bases, 6 bases remained unmatched. With regard to this clone: What it binds is not known.

The J gene is TRBJ2-5, the V gene TRBV7-2, with 8 positions matching TRBD1. The origin of this receptor is a young man in good health. The sequencing input was naive CD4+ T cells from blood. The CDR3 nucleotides read TGTGCCAGCAGCCCGGACAGGGATCGAGAGACCCAGTACTTC. Translation gives CASSPDRDRETQYF.